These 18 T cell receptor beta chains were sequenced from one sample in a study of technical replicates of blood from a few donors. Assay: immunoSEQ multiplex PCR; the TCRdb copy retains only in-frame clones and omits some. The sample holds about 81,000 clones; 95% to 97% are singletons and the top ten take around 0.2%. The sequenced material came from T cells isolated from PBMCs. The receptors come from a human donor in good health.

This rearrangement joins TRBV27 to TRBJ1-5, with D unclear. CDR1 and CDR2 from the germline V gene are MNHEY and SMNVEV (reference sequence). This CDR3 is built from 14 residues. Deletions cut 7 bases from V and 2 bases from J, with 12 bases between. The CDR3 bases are TGTGCCAGCAATTCCTTAGCGGGCAATCAGCCCCAGCATTTT. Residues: CASNSLAGNQPQHF.

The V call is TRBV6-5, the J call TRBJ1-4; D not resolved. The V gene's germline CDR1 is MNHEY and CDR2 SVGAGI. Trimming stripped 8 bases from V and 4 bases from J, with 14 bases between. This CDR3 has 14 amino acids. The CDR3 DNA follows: TGTGCCAGCCGGAGAACCTATTTTAATGAAAAACTGTTTTTT. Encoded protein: CASRRTYFNEKLFF.

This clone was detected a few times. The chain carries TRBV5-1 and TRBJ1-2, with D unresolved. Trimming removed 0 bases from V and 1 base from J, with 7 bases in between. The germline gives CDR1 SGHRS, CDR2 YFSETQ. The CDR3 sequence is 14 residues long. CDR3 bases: TGCGCCAGCAGCTTGGGACACCATAACTATGGCTACACCTTC. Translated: CASSLGHHNYGYTF. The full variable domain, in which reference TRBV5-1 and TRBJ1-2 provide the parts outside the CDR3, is KAGVTQTPRYLIKTRGQQVTLSCSPISGHRSVSWYQQTPGQGLQFLFEYFSETQRNKGNFPGRFSGRQFSNSRSEMNVSTLELGDSALYLCASSLGHHNYGYTFGSGTRLTVV.

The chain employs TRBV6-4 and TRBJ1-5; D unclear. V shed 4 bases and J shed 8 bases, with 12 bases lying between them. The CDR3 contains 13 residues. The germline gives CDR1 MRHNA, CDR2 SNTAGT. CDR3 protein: CASSATLLEPQHF. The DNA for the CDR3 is TGTGCCAGCAGTGCTACCCTCCTAGAGCCCCAGCATTTT.

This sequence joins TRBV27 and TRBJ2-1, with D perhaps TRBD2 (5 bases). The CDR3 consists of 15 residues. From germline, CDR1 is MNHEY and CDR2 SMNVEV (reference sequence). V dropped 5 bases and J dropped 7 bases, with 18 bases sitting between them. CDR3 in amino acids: CASSPGSRKRNEQFF. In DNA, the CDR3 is TGTGCCAGCAGTCCGGGATCCCGGAAAAGAAATGAGCAGTTCTTC.

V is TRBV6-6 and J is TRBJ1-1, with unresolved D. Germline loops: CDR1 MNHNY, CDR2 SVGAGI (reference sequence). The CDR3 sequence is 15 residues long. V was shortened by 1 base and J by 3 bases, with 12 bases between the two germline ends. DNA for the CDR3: TGTGCCAGCAGTTACTTACTAGGCGGACACACTGAAGCTTTCTTT. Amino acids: CASSYLLGGHTEAFF.

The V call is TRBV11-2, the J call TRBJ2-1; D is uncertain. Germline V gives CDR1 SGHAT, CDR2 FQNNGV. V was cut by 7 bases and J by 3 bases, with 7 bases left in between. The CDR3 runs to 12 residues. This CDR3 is CASMGHYNEQFF. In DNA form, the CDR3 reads TGTGCCAGCATGGGCCACTACAATGAGCAGTTCTTC.

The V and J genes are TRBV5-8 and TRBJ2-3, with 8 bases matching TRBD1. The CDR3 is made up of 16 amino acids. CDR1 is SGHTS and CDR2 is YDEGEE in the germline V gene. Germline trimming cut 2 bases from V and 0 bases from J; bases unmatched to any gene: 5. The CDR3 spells CASSFYRGSSTDTQYF. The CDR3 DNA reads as TGTGCCAGCAGCTTTTACAGGGGGTCTAGCACAGATACGCAGTATTTT.

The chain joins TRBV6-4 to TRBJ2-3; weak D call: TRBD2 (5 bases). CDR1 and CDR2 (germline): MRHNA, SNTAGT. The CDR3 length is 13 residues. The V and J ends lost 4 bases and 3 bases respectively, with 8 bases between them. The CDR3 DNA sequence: TGTGCCAGCAGTGCGGACTCGACAGATACGCAGTATTTT. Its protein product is CASSADSTDTQYF.

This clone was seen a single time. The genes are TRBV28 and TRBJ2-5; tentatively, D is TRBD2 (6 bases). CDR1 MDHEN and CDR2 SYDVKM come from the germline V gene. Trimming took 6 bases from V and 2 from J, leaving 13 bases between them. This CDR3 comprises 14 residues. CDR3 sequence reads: CASRGGGRQETQYF. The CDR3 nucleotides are TGTGCCAGCAGGGGGGGAGGACGGCAAGAGACCCAGTACTTC.

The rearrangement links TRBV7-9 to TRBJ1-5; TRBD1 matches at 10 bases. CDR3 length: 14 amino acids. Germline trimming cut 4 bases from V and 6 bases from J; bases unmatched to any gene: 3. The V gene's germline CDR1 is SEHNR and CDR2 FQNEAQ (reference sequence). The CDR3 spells CASSSGTGVQPQHF. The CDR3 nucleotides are TGTGCCAGCAGCTCGGGGACAGGGGTTCAGCCCCAGCATTTT.

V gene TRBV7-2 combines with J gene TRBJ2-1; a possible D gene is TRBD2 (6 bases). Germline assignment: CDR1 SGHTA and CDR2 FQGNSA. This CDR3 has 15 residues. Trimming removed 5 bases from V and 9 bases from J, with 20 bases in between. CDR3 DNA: TGTGCCAGCAGCCTTGGTTTGCCCGGGAGAGGTGAGCAGTTCTTC. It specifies CASSLGLPGRGEQFF.

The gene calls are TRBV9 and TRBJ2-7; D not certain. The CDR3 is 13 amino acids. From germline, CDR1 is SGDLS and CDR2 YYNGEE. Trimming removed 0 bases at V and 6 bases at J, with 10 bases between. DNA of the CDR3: TGTGCCAGCAGCGTAGAAACGACGGGCGAGCAGTACTTC. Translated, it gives CASSVETTGEQYF.

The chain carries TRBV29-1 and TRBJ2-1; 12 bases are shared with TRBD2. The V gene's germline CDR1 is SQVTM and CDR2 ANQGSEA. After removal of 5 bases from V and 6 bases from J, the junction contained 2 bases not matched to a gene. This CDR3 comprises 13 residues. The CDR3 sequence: CSVPGLAGNEQFF. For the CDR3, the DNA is TGCAGCGTTCCGGGACTAGCGGGCAATGAGCAGTTCTTC.

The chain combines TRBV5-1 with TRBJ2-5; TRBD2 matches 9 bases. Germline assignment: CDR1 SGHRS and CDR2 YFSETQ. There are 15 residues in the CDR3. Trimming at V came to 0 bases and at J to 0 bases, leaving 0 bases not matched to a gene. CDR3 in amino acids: CASSLVAGDQETQYF. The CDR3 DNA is TGCGCCAGCAGCTTGGTAGCGGGGGACCAAGAGACCCAGTACTTC.

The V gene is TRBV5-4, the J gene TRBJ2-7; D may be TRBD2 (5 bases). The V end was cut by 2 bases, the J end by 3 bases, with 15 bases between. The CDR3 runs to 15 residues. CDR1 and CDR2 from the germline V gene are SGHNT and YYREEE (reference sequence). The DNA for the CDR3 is TGTGCCAGCAGCTTAATCCGTAGCGAGAGCTACGAGCAGTACTTC. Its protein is CASSLIRSESYEQYF.

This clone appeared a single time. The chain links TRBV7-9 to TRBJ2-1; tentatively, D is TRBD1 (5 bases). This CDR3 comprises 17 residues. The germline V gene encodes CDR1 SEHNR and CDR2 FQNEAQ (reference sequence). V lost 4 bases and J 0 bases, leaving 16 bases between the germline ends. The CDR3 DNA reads TGTGCCAGCAGCTATGGGTCAGGGATGAGCTCCTACAATGAGCAGTTCTTC. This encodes CASSYGSGMSSYNEQFF.

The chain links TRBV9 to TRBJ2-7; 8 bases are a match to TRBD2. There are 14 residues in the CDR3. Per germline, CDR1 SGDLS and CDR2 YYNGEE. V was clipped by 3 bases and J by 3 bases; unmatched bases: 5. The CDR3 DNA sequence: TGTGCCAGCAGCGCGGGACTAGGGGGCTACGAGCAGTACTTC. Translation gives CASSAGLGGYEQYF.